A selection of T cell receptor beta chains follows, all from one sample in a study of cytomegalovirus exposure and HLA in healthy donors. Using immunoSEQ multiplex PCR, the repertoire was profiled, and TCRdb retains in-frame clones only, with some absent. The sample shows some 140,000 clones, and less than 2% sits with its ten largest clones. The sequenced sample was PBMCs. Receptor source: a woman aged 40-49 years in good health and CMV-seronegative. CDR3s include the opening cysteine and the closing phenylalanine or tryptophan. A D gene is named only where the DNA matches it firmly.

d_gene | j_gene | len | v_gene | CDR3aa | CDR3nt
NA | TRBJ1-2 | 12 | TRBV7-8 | CASSPGDYGYTF | TGTGCCAGCAGCCCGGGTGACTATGGCTACACCTTC
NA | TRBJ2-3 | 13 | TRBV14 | CASSSGAADTQYF | TGTGCCAGCAGCTCAGGGGCGGCAGATACGCAGTATTTT
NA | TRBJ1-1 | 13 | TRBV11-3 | CASSLAMNTEAFF | TGTGCCAGCAGCTTAGCCATGAACACTGAAGCTTTCTTT
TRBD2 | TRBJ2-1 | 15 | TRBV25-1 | CASSSLAGGQNEQFF | TGTGCCAGCAGCTCCTTAGCGGGGGGGCAGAATGAGCAGTTCTTC
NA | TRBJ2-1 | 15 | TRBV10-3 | CAISESKGAGGEQFF | TGTGCCATCAGTGAGTCGAAAGGAGCGGGCGGCGAGCAGTTCTTC
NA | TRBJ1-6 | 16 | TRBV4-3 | CASSQVRSSYNSPLHF | TGCGCCAGCAGCCAAGTTAGGAGCTCCTATAATTCACCCCTCCACTTT
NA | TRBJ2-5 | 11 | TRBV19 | CASSIRETQYF | TGTGCCAGTAGTATCAGAGAGACCCAGTACTTC
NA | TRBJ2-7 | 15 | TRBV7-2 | CASSPPGGQRYEQYF | TGTGCCAGCAGTCCACCCGGGGGGCAGCGCTACGAGCAGTACTTC
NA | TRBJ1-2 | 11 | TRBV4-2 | CASSRRGFCTF | TGTGCCAGCAGCCGACGGGGATTCTGCACCTTC
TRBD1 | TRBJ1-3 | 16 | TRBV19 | CASSLGDRPSGNTIYF | TGTGCCAGTAGCCTCGGGGACAGACCCTCTGGAAACACCATATATTTT
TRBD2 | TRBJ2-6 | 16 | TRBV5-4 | CASSARGGTVTNVLTF | TGTGCCAGCAGCGCACGGGGGGGAACAGTGACCAACGTCCTGACTTTC
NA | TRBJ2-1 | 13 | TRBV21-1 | CASSKGRYNEQFF | TGTGCCAGCAGCAAAGGTAGATACAATGAGCAGTTCTTC
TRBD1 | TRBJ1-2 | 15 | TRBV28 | CASSEGGTGGYGYTF | TGTGCCAGCAGCGAAGGGGGGACAGGGGGCTATGGCTACACCTTC
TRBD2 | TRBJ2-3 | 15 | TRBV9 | CASSPLRGGEDTQYF | TGTGCCAGCAGCCCCCTCCGGGGGGGGGAGGATACGCAGTATTTT
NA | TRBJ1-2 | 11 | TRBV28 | CASSEVYGYTF | TGTGCCAGCAGTGAGGTCTATGGCTACACCTTC
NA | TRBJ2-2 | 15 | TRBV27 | CASSPRWLNTGELFF | TGTGCCAGCAGCCCCAGGTGGCTAAACACCGGGGAGCTGTTTTTT
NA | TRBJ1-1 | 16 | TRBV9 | CASRPGSGITNTEAFF | TGTGCCAGCAGACCCGGGAGTGGGATAACTAACACTGAAGCTTTCTTT
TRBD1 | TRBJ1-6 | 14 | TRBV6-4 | CASSDGQVNSPLHF | TGTGCCAGCAGTGACGGACAGGTTAATTCACCCCTCCACTTT
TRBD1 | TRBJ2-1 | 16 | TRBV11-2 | CASSLVWDRGFYEQFF | TGTGCCAGCAGCTTAGTTTGGGACAGGGGGTTCTATGAGCAGTTCTTC